This TCR beta chain was observed in a study of tumor-infiltrating lymphocytes in localized non-small cell lung cancer. Using immunoSEQ multiplex PCR, the repertoire was profiled, and TCRdb retains in-frame clones only, with some absent. The sample lists approximately 5,000 clones, about 70% occurring once. Points on this clone: The antigen is undetermined.

Study-wide results and caveats: Compared with uninvolved lung, tumors showed higher T cell infiltration by TCRbeta sequencing. Not all patients were TCR sequenced, owing to tissue quantity.

CDR1 and CDR2 (germline): PRHDT, FYEKMQ (reference sequence). Trimming stripped 2 bases from V and 8 bases from J, with 10 bases between. The CDR3 is 13 amino acids. The chain has TRBV13 and TRBJ1-3, with D possibly being TRBD1 (5 bases). This receptor was obtained from a human donor with non-small cell lung cancer. Sequencing used lung tumor tissue. The CDR3 reads CASSLRQGDTIYF. In DNA form, the CDR3 reads TGTGCCAGCAGCTTAAGGCAGGGAGACACCATATATTTT.